The 11 T cell receptor beta chains presented below share a single source sample, sequenced in a study of T cells in Graves' hyperthyroidism and ophthalmopathy (dated by TCRdb to between 2018 and 2021). Receptors were amplified or captured by multiplex PCR. Sequencing relied on an Illumina HiSeq 2000. The TCR beta CDR3 regions were amplified from the RNA transcripts. The first round of RT-PCR for the TCR CDR3 was performed with the HTBI primer set and the Qiagen OneStep RT-PCR kit. The public reads were reprocessed in TCRdb via fastp at Q25 and MiXCR, keeping in-frame beta chains. Records with the same CDR3 protein are collapsed into one entry carrying the most frequent genes and DNA. The sample records about 560,000 distinct CDR3 sequences, roughly 17% of which are singletons. Approximately 20% of the sample comes from the top ten. Material: blood. The source is a woman aged 18 to 35 with Graves' hyperthyroidism.

V and J are TRBV19 and TRBJ1-1; D not resolved. Trimming shortened V by 5 bases and J by 0 bases, and 13 bases separated the two germline ends. CDR1 and CDR2 (germline): LNHDA, SQIVND (reference sequence). CDR3 length: 15 amino acids. The CDR3 region has the DNA TGTGCCAGTAGTCTCACGGCGTTCTTGAACACTGAAGCTTTCTTT. This encodes CASSLTAFLNTEAFF.

This clonotype turned up a few times. The CDR3 here is CATSDLPGSNYGYTF. The CDR3 DNA follows: TGTGCCACCAGTGATTTGCCGGGATCTAACTATGGCTACACCTTC. The rearrangement links TRBV24-1 to TRBJ1-2; D not resolved. V was shortened by 0 bases and J by 0 bases, with 7 bases between the two germline ends. Germline values: CDR1 KGHDR, CDR2 SFDVKD. CDR3 length: 15 amino acids.

This clonotype has a handful of counts. V gene TRBV20-1 combines with J gene TRBJ2-5, with TRBD2 matching over 15 bases. The CDR3 extends over 17 amino acids. The V gene end was trimmed by 4 bases and the J gene end by 1 base; junction bases not matched to a gene: 7. The germline V gene has CDR1 DFQATT and CDR2 SNEGSKA (reference sequence). The CDR3 DNA reads as TGCAGTGCTACCCCGGGACTAGCGGGGGGTATCCAAGAGACCCAGTACTTC. The encoded protein is CSATPGLAGGIQETQYF.

This clonotype was counted once. This may stem from a read error, because a much larger clone lies one nucleotide away. The V call is TRBV12-5, the J call TRBJ1-4; perhaps TRBD1 as D (5 bases). CDR1 and CDR2 from the germline V gene are LGHNT and FRNRAP. This CDR3 spans 17 amino acids. V lost 2 bases, J lost 7 bases, and 20 bases lay in between. CDR3 amino acids: CASGLSHGGRLFEKLFF. The CDR3 nucleotides are TGTGCTAGTGGTTTGTCTCACGGGGGTCGCCTCTTTGAAAAACTGTTTTTT.

To note about this clonotype: With a much larger clone just one base away, this may be a read error. This chain links TRBV11-2 with TRBJ1-1, with unresolved D. This CDR3 is 12 amino acids long. Germline V lookup: CDR1 SGHAT, CDR2 FQNNGV. The CDR3 reads CANSLGRQEAFF. CDR3 sequence (DNA): TGTGCCAACAGCTTGGGCCGACAAGAAGCTTTCTTT.

This clonotype was detected many times. The V and J genes are TRBV6-1 and TRBJ1-5, with unresolved D. Germline assignment: CDR1 MNHNS and CDR2 SASEGT. This CDR3 is built from 14 residues. V lost 7 bases, J lost 0 bases, and 10 bases lay in between. CDR3 sequence: CASKGLSSNQPQHF. DNA for the CDR3: TGTGCCAGCAAGGGCCTATCTAGCAATCAGCCCCAGCATTTT.

A few counts support this clonotype. This chain connects TRBV19 to TRBJ2-1; D remains unclear. The CDR3 runs 17 residues. The germline CDR1 and CDR2 sequences are LNHDA and SQIVND (reference sequence). V gave up 3 bases and J gave up 0 bases, with 15 bases separating them. The CDR3 spells CASSIFSGPSSYNEQFF. The CDR3 DNA reads as TGTGCCAGTAGTATTTTTTCCGGACCGAGCTCCTACAATGAGCAGTTCTTC.

The J gene is TRBJ2-1, the V gene TRBV4-3; 11 nucleotides line up with TRBD2. The CDR3 has 19 residues. The germline V gene has CDR1 LGHNA and CDR2 YSLEER. Trimming cost V 3 bases and J 7 bases; bases outside gene matches: 17. This chain's CDR3 is CASSQAWLAGGPGGNEQFF. CDR3 DNA: TGCGCCAGCAGCCAGGCATGGCTAGCGGGGGGCCCCGGAGGGAATGAGCAGTTCTTC.

V gene TRBV12-5 combines with J gene TRBJ2-2; TRBD1 matches at 7 bases. CDR3 length: 15 amino acids. Germline V gene data show CDR1 as LGHNT and CDR2 as FRNRAP. The junction had 7 bases not matched to a gene; V was cut back by 4 bases and J by 5 bases. CDR3 coding DNA: TGTGCTAGTGGTTGGATGACAGGGCCTACCGGGGAGCTGTTTTTT. Protein sequence: CASGWMTGPTGELFF.

This clonotype was detected ten times or more. The V and J genes are TRBV3-1 and TRBJ2-7; 7 nucleotides line up with TRBD1. Germline lookup yields CDR1 LGHDT and CDR2 YNNKEL (reference sequence). Trimming took 4 bases from V and 2 from J; bases not matched to a gene: 14. The CDR3 totals 17 residues. In DNA form, the CDR3 reads TGTGCCAGCAGCCCGGACTTAGGGACAGTGAACACCTACGAGCAGTACTTC. This gives the protein CASSPDLGTVNTYEQYF.

V is TRBV18 and J is TRBJ2-1; TRBD2 agrees at 12 bases. The CDR3 loop spans 15 amino acids. With 3 bases clipped from V and 12 bases from J, the junction kept 9 bases outside the gene matches. Germline CDR1 is KGHSH and CDR2 is LQKENI. CDR3 DNA sequence: TGTGCCAGCTCACCGCGGACTAGCGGGGAACAGGGGCAGTTCTTC. It encodes CASSPRTSGEQGQFF.